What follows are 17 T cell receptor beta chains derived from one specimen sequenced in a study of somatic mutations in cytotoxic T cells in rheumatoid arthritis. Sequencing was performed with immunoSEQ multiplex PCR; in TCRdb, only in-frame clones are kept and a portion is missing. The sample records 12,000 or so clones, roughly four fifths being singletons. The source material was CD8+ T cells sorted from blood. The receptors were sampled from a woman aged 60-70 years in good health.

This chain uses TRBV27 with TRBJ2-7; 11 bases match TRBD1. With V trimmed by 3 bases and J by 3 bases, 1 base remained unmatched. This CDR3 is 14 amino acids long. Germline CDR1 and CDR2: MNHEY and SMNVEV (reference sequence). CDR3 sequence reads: CASSFGTGGYEQYF. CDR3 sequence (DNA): TGTGCCAGCAGTTTTGGGACAGGGGGCTACGAGCAGTACTTC.

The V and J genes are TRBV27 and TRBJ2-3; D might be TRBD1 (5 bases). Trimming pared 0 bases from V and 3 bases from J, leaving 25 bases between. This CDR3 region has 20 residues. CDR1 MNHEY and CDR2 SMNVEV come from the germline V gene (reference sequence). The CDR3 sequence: CASSLSPLWAGMVDTDTQYF. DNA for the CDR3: TGTGCCAGCAGTTTATCTCCTCTCTGGGCAGGGATGGTTGATACAGATACGCAGTATTTT.

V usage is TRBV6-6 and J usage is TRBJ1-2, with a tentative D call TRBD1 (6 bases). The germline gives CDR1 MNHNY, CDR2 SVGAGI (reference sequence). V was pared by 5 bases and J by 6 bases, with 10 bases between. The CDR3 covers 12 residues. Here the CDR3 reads CASSGGANGYTF. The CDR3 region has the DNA TGTGCCAGCAGTGGGGGGGCGAATGGCTACACCTTC.

CDR3 sequence: CASSLGGQGDSGELFF. In DNA, the CDR3 is TGTGCCAGCAGCTTAGGGGGACAGGGGGACTCCGGGGAGCTGTTTTTT. The chain recombines TRBV7-3 with TRBJ2-2, with TRBD1 matching over 11 bases. This CDR3 spans 16 amino acids. Germline loops: CDR1 SGHTA, CDR2 FQGTGA. V dropped 2 bases and J dropped 6; count of bases not matched to a gene: 5.

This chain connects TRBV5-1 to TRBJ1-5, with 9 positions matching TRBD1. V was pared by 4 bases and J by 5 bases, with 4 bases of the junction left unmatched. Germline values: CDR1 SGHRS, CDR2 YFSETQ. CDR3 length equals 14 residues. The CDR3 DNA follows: TGCGCCAGCAGCCCCTGGACAGGGGATCAGCCCCAGCATTTT. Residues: CASSPWTGDQPQHF.

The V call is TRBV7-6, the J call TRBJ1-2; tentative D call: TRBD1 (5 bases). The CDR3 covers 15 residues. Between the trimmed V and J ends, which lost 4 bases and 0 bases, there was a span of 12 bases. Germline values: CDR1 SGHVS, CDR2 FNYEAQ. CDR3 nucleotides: TGTGCCAGCAGCTGGGGCGGGGAAGCTAACTATGGCTACACCTTC. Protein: CASSWGGEANYGYTF.

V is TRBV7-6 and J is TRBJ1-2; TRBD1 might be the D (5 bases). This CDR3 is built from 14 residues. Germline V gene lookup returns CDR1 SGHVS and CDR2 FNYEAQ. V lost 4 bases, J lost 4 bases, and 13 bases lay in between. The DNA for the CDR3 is TGTGCCAGCAGCTCGGGGGTCGGGCCCTATGGCTACACCTTC. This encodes CASSSGVGPYGYTF.

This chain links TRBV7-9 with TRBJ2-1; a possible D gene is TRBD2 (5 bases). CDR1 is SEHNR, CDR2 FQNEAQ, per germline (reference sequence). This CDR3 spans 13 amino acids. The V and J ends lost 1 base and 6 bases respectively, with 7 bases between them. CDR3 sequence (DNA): TGTGCCAGCAGCTTAGGGACTCCCAATGAGCAGTTCTTC. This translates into CASSLGTPNEQFF. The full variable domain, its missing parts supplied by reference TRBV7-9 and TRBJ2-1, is DTGVSQNPRHKITKRGQNVTFRCDPISEHNRLYWYRQTLGQGPEFLTYFQNEAQLEKSRLLSDRFSAERPKGSFSTLEIQRTEQGDSAMYLCASSLGTPNEQFFGPGTRLTVL.

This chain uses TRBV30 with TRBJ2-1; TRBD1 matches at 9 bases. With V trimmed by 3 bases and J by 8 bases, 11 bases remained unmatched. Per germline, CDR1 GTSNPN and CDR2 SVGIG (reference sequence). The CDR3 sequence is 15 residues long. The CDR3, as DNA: TGTGCCTGGAGGGGGGGAGGGACAGGGCTCGATGAGCAGTTCTTC. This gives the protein CAWRGGGTGLDEQFF.

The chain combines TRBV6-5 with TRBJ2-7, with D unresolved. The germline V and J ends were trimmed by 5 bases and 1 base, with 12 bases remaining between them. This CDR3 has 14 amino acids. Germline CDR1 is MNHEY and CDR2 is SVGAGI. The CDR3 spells CASSEDGESYEQYF. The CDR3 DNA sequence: TGTGCCAGCAGTGAAGACGGAGAGTCCTACGAGCAGTACTTC.

The CDR3 protein is CASGDVGANYNEQFF. In DNA form, the CDR3 reads TGTGCCAGTGGGGATGTGGGAGCGAATTACAATGAGCAGTTCTTC. The chain joins TRBV27 to TRBJ2-1, with D tentatively TRBD2 (5 bases). V lost 9 bases and J lost 4, with 19 bases in between. The V gene's germline CDR1 is MNHEY and CDR2 SMNVEV (reference sequence). The CDR3 has 15 residues.

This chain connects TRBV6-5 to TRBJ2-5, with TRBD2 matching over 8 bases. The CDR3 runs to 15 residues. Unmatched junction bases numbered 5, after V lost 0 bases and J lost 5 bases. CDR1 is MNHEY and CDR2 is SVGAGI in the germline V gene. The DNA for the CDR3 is TGTGCCAGCAGTTACTCGAGGGCTAGCGGGGAGACCCAGTACTTC. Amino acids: CASSYSRASGETQYF.

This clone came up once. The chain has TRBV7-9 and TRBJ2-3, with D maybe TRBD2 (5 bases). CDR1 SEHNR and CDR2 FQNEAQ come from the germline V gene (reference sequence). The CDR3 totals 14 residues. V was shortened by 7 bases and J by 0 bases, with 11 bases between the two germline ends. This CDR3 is CASTQRRSTDTQYF. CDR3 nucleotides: TGTGCCAGCACCCAGCGGCGTAGCACAGATACGCAGTATTTT. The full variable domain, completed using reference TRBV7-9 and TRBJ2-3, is DTGVSQNPRHKITKRGQNVTFRCDPISEHNRLYWYRQTLGQGPEFLTYFQNEAQLEKSRLLSDRFSAERPKGSFSTLEIQRTEQGDSAMYLCASTQRRSTDTQYFGPGTRLTVL.

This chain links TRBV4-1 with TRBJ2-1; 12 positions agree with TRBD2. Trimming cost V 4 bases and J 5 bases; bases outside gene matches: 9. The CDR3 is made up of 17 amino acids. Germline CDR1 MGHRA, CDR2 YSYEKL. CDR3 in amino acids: CASSPNRLAGGDNEQFF. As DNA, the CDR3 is TGCGCCAGCAGCCCCAACCGTCTAGCGGGGGGGGACAATGAGCAGTTCTTC.

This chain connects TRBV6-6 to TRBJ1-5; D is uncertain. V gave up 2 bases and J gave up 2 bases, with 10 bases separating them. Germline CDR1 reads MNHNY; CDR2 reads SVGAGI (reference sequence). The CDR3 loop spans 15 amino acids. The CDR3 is CASSYVAVGNQPQHF. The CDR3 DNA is TGTGCCAGCAGTTACGTGGCTGTGGGCAATCAGCCCCAGCATTTT.

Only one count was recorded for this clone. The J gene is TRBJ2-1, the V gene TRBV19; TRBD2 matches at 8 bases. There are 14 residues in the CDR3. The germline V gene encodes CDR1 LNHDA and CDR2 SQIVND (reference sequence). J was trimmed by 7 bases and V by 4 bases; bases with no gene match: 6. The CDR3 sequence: CASSTAGGLNEQFF. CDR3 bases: TGTGCCAGTAGTACCGCGGGGGGTCTTAATGAGCAGTTCTTC.

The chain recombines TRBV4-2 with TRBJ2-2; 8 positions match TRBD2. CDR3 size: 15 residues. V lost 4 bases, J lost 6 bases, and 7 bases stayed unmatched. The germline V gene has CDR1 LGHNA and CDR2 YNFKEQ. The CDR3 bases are TGTGCCAGCAGCCTCGACGGGGGGGCTGCCGGGGAGCTGTTTTTT. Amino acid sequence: CASSLDGGAAGELFF.